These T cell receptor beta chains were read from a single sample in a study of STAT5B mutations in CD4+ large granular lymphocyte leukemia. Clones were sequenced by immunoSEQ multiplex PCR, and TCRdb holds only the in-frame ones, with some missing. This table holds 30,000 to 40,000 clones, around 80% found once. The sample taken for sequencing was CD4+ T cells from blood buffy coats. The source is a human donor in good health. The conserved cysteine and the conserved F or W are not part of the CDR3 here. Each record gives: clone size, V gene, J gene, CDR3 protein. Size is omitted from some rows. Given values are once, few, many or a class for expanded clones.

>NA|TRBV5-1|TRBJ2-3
ASSLWGGGGPTDTQY
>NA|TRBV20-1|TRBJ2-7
SATPYEQY
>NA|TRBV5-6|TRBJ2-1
ASSLAGGSSYNEQF
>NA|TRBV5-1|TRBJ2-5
ASSSGLRVETQY
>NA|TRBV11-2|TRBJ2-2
ASSLLLAGVTGELF
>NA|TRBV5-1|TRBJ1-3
ASSLGGMAGNTIY
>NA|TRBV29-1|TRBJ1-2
SVRSPQGSNYGYT
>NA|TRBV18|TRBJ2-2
ASSPLPGDTGELF
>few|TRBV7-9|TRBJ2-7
ASSLDYRVGEQY
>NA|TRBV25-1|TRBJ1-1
ASSESVGVAEAF
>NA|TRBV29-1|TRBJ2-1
SVVGRAGSYNEQF
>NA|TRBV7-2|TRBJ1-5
ASSLVEGGNQPQH
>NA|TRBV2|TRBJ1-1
ASSEGGETEAF
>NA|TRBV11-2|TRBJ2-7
ASSSTSGRISSYEQY
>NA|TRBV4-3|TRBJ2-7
ASSRRTGTYEQY
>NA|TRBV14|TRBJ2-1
ASSQRQGPFNEQF
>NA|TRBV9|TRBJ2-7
ASSPKTSGGPYEQY
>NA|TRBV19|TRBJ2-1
ASIPRGGPISYNEQF
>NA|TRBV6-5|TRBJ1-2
ASRPDRDYGYT
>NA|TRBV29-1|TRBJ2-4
SVTISALAGGPSAKNIQY
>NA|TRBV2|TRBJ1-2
ASSVSDGYGYT
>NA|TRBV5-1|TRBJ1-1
ASSLSGEFTEAF
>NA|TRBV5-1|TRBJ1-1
ASSLDGYTEAF
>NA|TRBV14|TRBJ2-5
ASSRRTGSGQETQY
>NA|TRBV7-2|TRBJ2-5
ASSLDRETQY
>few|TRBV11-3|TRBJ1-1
ASSFPEAF
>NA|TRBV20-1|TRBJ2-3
SAPGPDTQY
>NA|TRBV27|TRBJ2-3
ASSRDGNVDTQY
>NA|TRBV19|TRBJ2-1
ASSIAGAQDHEQF
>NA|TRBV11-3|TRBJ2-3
ASSPRSSSTDTQY
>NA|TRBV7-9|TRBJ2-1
ASSLSAGTGPNEQF
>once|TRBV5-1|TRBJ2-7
ASSLALQGGPSYEQY
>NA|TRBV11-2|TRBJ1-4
ASSSRTATNEKLF
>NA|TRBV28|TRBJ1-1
ASSLVEAF
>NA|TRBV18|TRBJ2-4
ASSPSGQGLQY
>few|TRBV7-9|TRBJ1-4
ASSLGTANEKLF
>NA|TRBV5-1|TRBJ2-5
ASSLALGQQETQY
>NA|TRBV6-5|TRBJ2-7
ASSYSTGRSSYEQY
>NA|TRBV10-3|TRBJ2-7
AISEFTEPQEQY
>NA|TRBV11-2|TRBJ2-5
ASSLGTGKVQTQY
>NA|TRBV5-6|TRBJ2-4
ASSSHRDRAKNIQY
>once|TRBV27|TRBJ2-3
ASSFIGRGDTQY